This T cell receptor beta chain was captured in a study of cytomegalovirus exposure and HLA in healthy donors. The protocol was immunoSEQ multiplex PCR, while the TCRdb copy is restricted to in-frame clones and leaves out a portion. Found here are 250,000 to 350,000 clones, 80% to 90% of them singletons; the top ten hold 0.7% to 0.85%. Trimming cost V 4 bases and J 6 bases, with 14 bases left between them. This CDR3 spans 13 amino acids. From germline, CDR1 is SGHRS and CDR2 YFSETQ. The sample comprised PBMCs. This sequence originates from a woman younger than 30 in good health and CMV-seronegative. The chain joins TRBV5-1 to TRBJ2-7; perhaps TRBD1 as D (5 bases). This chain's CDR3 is CASSPDSSPEQYF. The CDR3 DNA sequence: TGCGCCAGCAGCCCCGACAGTAGTCCCGAGCAGTACTTC.